The 29 T cell receptor beta chains below were found in one sample sequenced in a study of T cell responses to AZD1222 COVID-19 vaccine. Sequenced by immunoSEQ multiplex PCR; TCRdb stores in-frame clones only, minus some. The sample contains roughly 110,000 clones, about 90% of which appear only once. Specimen: peripheral blood, collected 28 days after the second AZD1222 dose. These TCRs come from an adult who received the AZD1222 COVID-19 vaccine.

The genes are TRBV2 and TRBJ2-2, with a weak D call TRBD2 (5 bases). Germline loops: CDR1 SNHLY, CDR2 FYNNEI. The CDR3 totals 15 residues. The V end lost 2 bases, the J end lost 9 bases, and 16 bases lay between the germline ends. CDR3 DNA sequence: TGTGCCAGCAGTGAACCCAGCGTGGGAGCCCGGGAGCTGTTTTTT. This codes for CASSEPSVGARELFF.

The chain is built from TRBV5-1 and TRBJ2-1, with D possibly TRBD1 on 6 matching bases. CDR1 is SGHRS, CDR2 YFSETQ, per germline. Deletions cut 5 bases from V and 13 bases from J, with 25 bases between. The CDR3 runs to 15 residues. CDR3 DNA: TGCGCCAGCAGGCGGACAGCGCCGTACTGGGGACCACAGTTCTTC. Its protein is CASRRTAPYWGPQFF.

The chain combines TRBV9 with TRBJ2-2; TRBD2 agrees at 7 bases. Germline CDR1 SGDLS, CDR2 YYNGEE. This CDR3 spans 15 amino acids. With V trimmed by 0 bases and J by 4 bases, 3 bases remained unmatched. This CDR3 reads CASSVATGGTGELFF. CDR3 DNA sequence: TGTGCCAGCAGCGTAGCTACGGGGGGCACCGGGGAGCTGTTTTTT.

The CDR3 region is CASSQQGTGGSGTEAFF. The CDR3 DNA sequence: TGTGCCAGCAGTCAACAGGGGACAGGGGGCTCGGGCACTGAAGCTTTCTTT. J is TRBJ1-1 and V is TRBV6-6; 12 bases fit TRBD1. CDR1 and CDR2 from the germline V gene are MNHNY and SVGAGI (reference sequence). The J segment lost 4 bases and the V segment lost 5 bases, leaving 11 bases of the junction unmatched. The CDR3 totals 17 residues.

The J gene is TRBJ1-6, the V gene TRBV7-9, with 11 bases aligning to TRBD1. J gave up 8 bases and V 5 bases, and 8 bases lay outside the gene matches. The CDR3 is 16 amino acids. Germline V gene data show CDR1 as SEHNR and CDR2 as FQNEAQ (reference sequence). CDR3 in amino acids: CASSTPGQGDHSPLHF. CDR3 DNA sequence: TGTGCCAGCAGCACGCCGGGACAGGGGGACCATTCACCCCTCCACTTT.

J is TRBJ2-7 and V is TRBV18, with D maybe TRBD2 (6 bases). V shed 1 base and J shed 3 bases, with 16 bases lying between them. The CDR3 has 16 residues. CDR1 is KGHSH, CDR2 LQKENI, per germline. CDR3 amino acids: CASSPRGSSAVYEQYF. CDR3 nucleotide sequence: TGTGCCAGCTCACCACGGGGGTCTAGCGCCGTCTACGAGCAGTACTTC.

The chain carries TRBV10-3 and TRBJ2-7, with 13 bases matching TRBD2. Germline assignment: CDR1 ENHRY and CDR2 SYGVKD. The CDR3 length is 16 residues. Germline trimming cut 5 bases from V and 2 bases from J; bases unmatched to any gene: 6. CDR3 bases: TGTGCCATCAGTACACCCGGACTAGCGGGGGCCTACGAGCAGTACTTC. It yields the protein CAISTPGLAGAYEQYF.

The genes are TRBV7-6 and TRBJ1-4; D not certain. The length of the CDR3 is 16 residues. Trimming shortened V by 5 bases and J by 0 bases, and 13 bases separated the two germline ends. CDR1 is SGHVS and CDR2 is FNYEAQ in the germline V gene. The CDR3 loop reads CASSEQFAATNEKLFF. The CDR3 region has the DNA TGTGCCAGCAGCGAGCAATTTGCTGCAACTAATGAAAAACTGTTTTTT.

The V call is TRBV19, the J call TRBJ2-5, with no clear D. The CDR3 contains 11 residues. Trimming removed 8 bases at V and 4 bases at J, with 8 bases between. CDR1 and CDR2 (germline): LNHDA, SQIVND (reference sequence). CDR3 sequence (DNA): TGTGCCAGTGGCCCTGGAGAGACCCAGTACTTC. It yields the protein CASGPGETQYF.

The V and J genes are TRBV11-2 and TRBJ2-1, with TRBD2 matching over 8 bases. This CDR3 has 15 amino acids. Germline loops: CDR1 SGHAT, CDR2 FQNNGV. The trim removed 1 base at V and 2 bases at J, leaving 1 base unmatched. CDR3: CASSLVAGPYNEQFF. Here the CDR3 DNA reads TGTGCCAGCAGCTTAGTAGCGGGACCCTACAATGAGCAGTTCTTC.

The rearrangement uses TRBV15 and TRBJ1-1, with 11 nucleotides matching TRBD1. J lost 9 bases, V lost 2 bases, and 11 bases had no gene match. Germline assignment: CDR1 LNHNV and CDR2 YYDKDF (reference sequence). This CDR3 spans 16 amino acids. CDR3 DNA sequence: TGTGCCACCAGCAGAACTAGGACAGGGGGCAATTCCAAAGCTTTCTTT. Translated: CATSRTRTGGNSKAFF. The whole variable domain, filled in from reference TRBV15 and TRBJ1-1, reads DAMVIQNPRYQVTQFGKPVTLSCSQTLNHNVMYWYQQKSSQAPKLLFHYYDKDFNNEADTPDNFQSRRPNTSFCFLDIRSPGLGDTAMYLCATSRTRTGGNSKAFFGQGTRLTVV.

This sequence joins TRBV7-3 and TRBJ1-4; D is uncertain. Germline CDR1 and CDR2: SGHTA and FQGTGA. V lost 4 bases to trimming and J lost 4 bases, with 10 bases between them. The CDR3 sequence is 14 residues long. Here the CDR3 DNA reads TGTGCCAGCAGCTCCGAGTGTCATAATGAAAAACTGTTTTTT. This translates into CASSSECHNEKLFF.

The chain carries TRBV30 and TRBJ1-5, with D perhaps matching TRBD1 (5 bases). The CDR3 length is 14 residues. V was pared by 0 bases and J by 5 bases, with 11 bases between. Per the germline V gene, CDR1 is GTSNPN and CDR2 is SVGIG (reference sequence). The CDR3 nucleotides read TGTGCCTGGAGTGTACTTGGAGGGGATCAGCCCCAGCATTTT. It yields the protein CAWSVLGGDQPQHF.

This clone is labeled medium-sized (0.01 to 0.1%). V gene TRBV14 combines with J gene TRBJ2-7; 7 positions agree with TRBD1. V was clipped by 4 bases and J by 5 bases; unmatched bases: 8. Germline CDR1 is SGHDN and CDR2 is FVKESK. This CDR3 is 14 amino acids long. CDR3 nucleotide sequence: TGTGCCAGCAGCCTCAACAGGGGTACCCACGAGCAGTACTTC. It encodes CASSLNRGTHEQYF.

The chain couples TRBV7-9 to TRBJ2-1; 16 positions match TRBD2. J gave up 4 bases and V 5 bases, and 8 bases lay outside the gene matches. Germline values: CDR1 SEHNR, CDR2 FQNEAQ (reference sequence). The CDR3 covers 18 residues. The CDR3 sequence: CASSRIGTSGREYNEQFF. The DNA of the CDR3 is TGTGCCAGCAGCCGGATCGGGACTAGCGGGAGGGAATACAATGAGCAGTTCTTC.

This sequence joins TRBV5-1 and TRBJ2-1; no clear D. The CDR3 has 13 residues. The V end lost 5 bases, the J end lost 6 bases, and 12 bases lay between the germline ends. CDR1 is SGHRS, CDR2 YFSETQ, per germline. Here the CDR3 reads CASRWDWGNEQFF. The CDR3 bases are TGCGCCAGCAGGTGGGATTGGGGCAATGAGCAGTTCTTC.

The rearrangement uses TRBV6-1 and TRBJ2-2, with 7 bases lining up with TRBD2. CDR3 length equals 17 residues. The V segment lost 2 bases and the J segment 5 bases; nucleotides outside the gene matches: 11. Germline CDR1 and CDR2: MNHNS and SASEGT. CDR3 nucleotides: TGTGCCAGCAGTGAACTGGGGAGCGGGATACGAACCGGGGAGCTGTTTTTT. Translation: CASSELGSGIRTGELFF.

This sequence joins TRBV28 and TRBJ2-1, with TRBD2 identical over 11 bases. CDR1 is MDHEN and CDR2 is SYDVKM in the germline V gene. V gave up 6 bases and J gave up 9 bases; unmatched junction bases: 4. The CDR3 is made up of 13 amino acids. CDR3 residues: CASSWGTSGEQFF. The CDR3 DNA reads TGTGCCAGCAGCTGGGGGACTAGCGGTGAGCAGTTCTTC.

This sequence joins TRBV5-5 and TRBJ1-5, with D unresolved. Trimming stripped 4 bases from V and 0 bases from J, with 5 bases between. The CDR3 extends over 13 amino acids. In germline, CDR1 is SGHKS, CDR2 YYEKEE (reference sequence). CDR3 loop: CASSLDSNQPQHF. CDR3 DNA: TGTGCCAGCAGCCTGGATAGCAATCAGCCCCAGCATTTT.

This chain joins TRBV10-3 and TRBJ1-3, with no clear D. The CDR3 is 16 amino acids. V lost 3 bases, J lost 4 bases, and 16 bases lay in between. Germline CDR1 ENHRY, CDR2 SYGVKD. The CDR3, as DNA: TGTGCCATCAGTGACCTGATTTGGGCGGGCGGAAACACCATATATTTT. Protein sequence: CAISDLIWAGGNTIYF.

The V and J genes are TRBV6-2 or TRBV6-3 and TRBJ2-7; no reliable D call. The CDR3 runs to 13 residues. Trimming removed 4 bases at V and 4 bases at J, with 11 bases between. Looked up from germline, CDR1 is MNHEY and CDR2 is SVGEGT. CDR3 nucleotide sequence: TGTGCCAGCAGTTCAAAGGCAGTTTACGAGCAGTACTTC. The encoded protein is CASSSKAVYEQYF.

The rearrangement uses TRBV19 and TRBJ1-6, with 7 bases identical to TRBD1. CDR3 length equals 15 residues. Losses at the gene ends were 4 bases for V and 6 bases for J; bases not matched to a gene: 6. CDR1 and CDR2 from the germline V gene are LNHDA and SQIVND (reference sequence). The CDR3 DNA reads as TGTGCCAGTAGTACCCGGGACAGAGCTAATTCACCCCTCCACTTT. Residues: CASSTRDRANSPLHF. Variable domain in full (rest from reference TRBV19 and TRBJ1-6): DGGITQSPKYLFRKEGQNVTLSCEQNLNHDAMYWYRQDPGQGLRLIYYSQIVNDFQKGDIAEGYSVSREKKESFPLTVTSAQKNPTAFYLCASSTRDRANSPLHFGNGTRLTVT.

This chain links TRBV4-3 with TRBJ1-4; a weak D match, TRBD1 (5 bases). With 2 bases removed from V and 4 bases from J, the gap between germline ends came to 8 bases. This CDR3 spans 14 amino acids. Germline V lookup: CDR1 LGHNA, CDR2 YSLEER. The CDR3 DNA sequence: TGCGCCAGCAGCCAATCAGGGTATAATGAAAAACTGTTTTTT. It codes for CASSQSGYNEKLFF.

The CDR3 DNA reads TGTGCCAGTAGTATTAGGGGCCCGGGCAATCAGCCCCAGCATTTT. Amino acid sequence: CASSIRGPGNQPQHF. The chain recombines TRBV19 with TRBJ1-5, with a tentative D call TRBD1 (5 bases). The V gene lost 3 bases and the J gene lost 2 bases, with 11 bases spanning the gap. Per the germline V gene, CDR1 is LNHDA and CDR2 is SQIVND (reference sequence). The CDR3 loop spans 15 amino acids.

The V and J genes are TRBV7-9 and TRBJ2-7; D perhaps matches TRBD2 (6 bases). The germline V gene has CDR1 SEHNR and CDR2 FQNEAQ (reference sequence). The CDR3 runs 15 residues. The V end was cut by 7 bases, the J end by 1 base, with 17 bases between. DNA of the CDR3: TGTGCCAGCAACGGGCCCACCGGGGGATCCTACGAGCAGTACTTC. The encoded protein is CASNGPTGGSYEQYF. Combining the CDR3 with reference TRBV7-9 and TRBJ2-7 gives the whole variable domain DTGVSQNPRHKITKRGQNVTFRCDPISEHNRLYWYRQTLGQGPEFLTYFQNEAQLEKSRLLSDRFSAERPKGSFSTLEIQRTEQGDSAMYLCASNGPTGGSYEQYFGPGTRLTVT.

V gene TRBV4-1 combines with J gene TRBJ1-1; D not certain. The germline V and J ends were trimmed by 5 bases and 1 base, with 8 bases remaining between them. This CDR3 is built from 13 residues. Germline loops: CDR1 MGHRA, CDR2 YSYEKL. CDR3 region: CASSLNRNTEAFF. The DNA of the CDR3 is TGCGCCAGCAGCTTGAACAGGAACACTGAAGCTTTCTTT.

V is TRBV12-3 or TRBV12-4 and J is TRBJ1-2; D remains unclear. There are 12 residues in the CDR3. The ends were cut back, 2 bases at V and 6 bases at J, with 7 bases in the middle. This chain's CDR3 is CASSLLLNGYTF. Written as DNA, the CDR3 is TGTGCCAGCAGTTTACTCCTGAATGGCTACACCTTC.

The chain carries TRBV20-1 and TRBJ2-1, with a tentative D call TRBD2 (5 bases). V lost 3 bases and J lost 9, with 15 bases in between. There are 13 residues in the CDR3. CDR1 and CDR2 (germline): DFQATT, SNEGSKA (reference sequence). The CDR3 coding sequence is TGCAGTGCTAGTATTTTCGGGGTGGGTGAGCAGTTCTTC. It translates to CSASIFGVGEQFF.

This clone came up once. This sequence joins TRBV7-9 and TRBJ2-2, with D unresolved. The germline V gene has CDR1 SEHNR and CDR2 FQNEAQ (reference sequence). CDR3 length equals 12 residues. Trimming took off 5 bases at V and 13 bases at J, with 14 bases between the two ends. The CDR3 region is CASSVGQPWLFF. As DNA, the CDR3 is TGTGCCAGCAGCGTGGGCCAGCCATGGCTGTTTTTT.